The sequence of this T cell receptor beta chain was determined in a study of T cells after yellow fever vaccination. Overall study results and limits: Re-detected after boosting: most primary clones, almost 98% of CD4 and about 90% of CD8.

This CDR3 region has 16 residues. In germline, CDR1 is MNHEY, CDR2 SMNVEV (reference sequence). V lost 5 bases, J lost 2 bases, and 18 bases lay in between. In making TCR cDNA, 5'RACE template switching added a universal primer site and UMIs to it. MiXCR was run by TCRdb on the 5' RACE reads, yielding one entry per CDR3 protein. The table records some 96,000 distinct CDR3 sequences, under 9% of them present only once. Sequenced material: CD8+ T cells not binding an NS4B(214-222) dextramer, sorted from PBMCs, taken about 2 weeks after the first yellow fever vaccination. This rearrangement joins TRBV27 to TRBJ1-2, with D possibly being TRBD1 (5 bases). This receptor was taken from a man aged 18 to 29 who received the YFV17D yellow fever vaccine. The CDR3 spells CASSIGAWVGNYGYTF. CDR3 sequence (DNA): TGTGCCAGCAGTATAGGGGCCTGGGTGGGGAACTATGGCTACACCTTC.